A single sample is the source of the 15 T cell receptor beta chains below, sequenced in a study of T-cell memory formation after mild COVID-19. Using its own MiXCR run on the 5' RACE reads, TCRdb lists one record per CDR3 protein. The sample has roughly 350,000 distinct CDR3 sequences, around 27% seen once; the top ten hold roughly 13%. Material for sequencing was PBMCs or a T cell subset sorted from them (not recorded which). These receptors came from an adult woman who had mild COVID-19 (a few samples of this study predate the infection). Cell type and time point are not known.

The CDR3 sequence is CASSAQTYEQYF. The CDR3 DNA follows: TGTGCCAGCAGCGCGCAGACGTACGAGCAGTACTTC. The genes are TRBV25-1 and TRBJ2-7; D gene unclear. The ends were cut back, 6 bases at V and 4 bases at J, with 10 bases in the middle. Germline values: CDR1 MGHDK, CDR2 SYGVNS. This CDR3 spans 12 amino acids.

CDR3 in DNA: TGTGCCAGCAGCTTGGGGGGACTAGCGGGAGTAACTGAGCAGTTCTTC. Encoded protein: CASSLGGLAGVTEQFF. This chain joins TRBV5-6 and TRBJ2-1, with TRBD2 identical over 14 bases. From germline, CDR1 is SGHDT and CDR2 YYEEEE. V lost 0 bases and J lost 9; bases outside the gene matches: 5. The CDR3 totals 16 residues.

A few counts support this clonotype. The V gene is TRBV27, the J gene TRBJ2-1; 8 nucleotides line up with TRBD2. The germline V gene has CDR1 MNHEY and CDR2 SMNVEV (reference sequence). The V gene end was trimmed by 6 bases and the J gene end by 7 bases; junction bases not matched to a gene: 8. There are 14 residues in the CDR3. This CDR3 reads CASREAGVRNEQFF. CDR3 nucleotides: TGTGCCAGCAGGGAAGCGGGAGTGAGGAATGAGCAGTTCTTC.

This clonotype was counted between two and nine times. The chain links TRBV4-2 to TRBJ2-3, with 8 bases identical to TRBD1. Germline-derived CDR1 and CDR2 are LGHNA and YNFKEQ. V was clipped by 1 base and J by 2 bases; unmatched bases: 8. This CDR3 is 17 amino acids long. CDR3 in DNA: TGTGCCAGCAGCCAAGCAGCCTGGACAGGGAACACAGATACGCAGTATTTT. Protein: CASSQAAWTGNTDTQYF.

The chain couples TRBV12-3 or TRBV12-4 to TRBJ1-1; D gene ambiguous. This CDR3 region has 12 residues. V lost 8 bases and J 5 bases, leaving 12 bases between the germline ends. The DNA for the CDR3 is TGTGCCAGCGGAAGTTTCGGGACTGAAGCTTTCTTT. Protein product: CASGSFGTEAFF.

The V gene is TRBV20-1, the J gene TRBJ2-7; the match to TRBD1 covers 11 bases. V shed 5 bases and J 5 bases; nucleotides not matched to a gene: 14. Germline CDR1 reads DFQATT; CDR2 reads SNEGSKA (reference sequence). The CDR3 has 16 residues. The CDR3 is CSAPTALRTGGHEQYF. CDR3 sequence (DNA): TGCAGTGCTCCGACAGCCCTCAGGACAGGGGGCCACGAGCAGTACTTC.

This chain joins TRBV5-1 and TRBJ2-3; unclear D gene. The germline V gene encodes CDR1 SGHRS and CDR2 YFSETQ. V dropped 6 bases and J dropped 2 bases, with 13 bases sitting between them. This CDR3 has 14 amino acids. The CDR3 sequence: CASTTGQDTDTQYF. In DNA, the CDR3 is TGCGCCAGCACAACGGGCCAGGACACAGATACGCAGTATTTT.

In this sample, this clonotype turned up a few times. The chain carries TRBV7-2 and TRBJ2-5; the match to TRBD2 covers 7 bases. From germline, CDR1 is SGHTA and CDR2 FQGNSA. The CDR3 consists of 15 residues. Losses at the gene ends were 0 bases for V and 11 bases for J; bases not matched to a gene: 12. The CDR3 DNA is TGTGCCAGCAGCTTAGCGCCCGCGGGGCCAGCGGGGCAGTACTTC. Protein product: CASSLAPAGPAGQYF. Full variable domain (rest looked up from reference TRBV7-2 and TRBJ2-5): GAGVSQSPSNKVTEKGKDVELRCDPISGHTALYWYRQSLGQGLEFLIYFQGNSAPDKSGLPSDRFSAERTGGSVSTLTIQRTQQEDSAVYLCASSLAPAGPAGQYFGPGTRLLVL.

The table lists this clonotype with many counts. The chain is built from TRBV5-1 and TRBJ2-3, with D perhaps TRBD1 (6 bases). V lost 4 bases and J 1 base, leaving 13 bases between the germline ends. Per germline, CDR1 SGHRS and CDR2 YFSETQ. The CDR3 sequence is 15 residues long. The CDR3 protein is CASSLSGVGTDTQYF. CDR3 DNA sequence: TGCGCCAGCAGCCTTTCAGGGGTCGGCACAGATACGCAGTATTTT.

This clonotype appeared a few times. The chain carries TRBV4-1 and TRBJ2-3, with 8 bases aligning to TRBD2. CDR1 MGHRA and CDR2 YSYEKL come from the germline V gene. The V segment lost 2 bases and the J segment 6 bases; nucleotides outside the gene matches: 7. The CDR3 has 15 residues. The DNA for the CDR3 is TGCGCCAGCAGCCAAATCGCGACTAGCGCCGATACGCAGTATTTT. Protein sequence: CASSQIATSADTQYF.

The CDR3 sequence: CASSPLAGRGLAGGHNEQFF. CDR3 nucleotides: TGTGCCAGCAGCCCCCTTGCGGGCAGGGGACTAGCGGGAGGTCACAATGAGCAGTTCTTC. The chain couples TRBV3-1 to TRBJ2-1; 15 bases map to TRBD2. V lost 4 bases, J lost 5 bases, and 15 bases stayed unmatched. CDR1 and CDR2 (germline): LGHDT, YNNKEL (reference sequence). This CDR3 is 20 amino acids long.

The sample holds a few counts of this clonotype. The chain has TRBV2 and TRBJ2-1; D may be TRBD1 or TRBD2 (6 bases each). The CDR3 spans 14 residues. CDR1 and CDR2 from the germline V gene are SNHLY and FYNNEI. V lost 1 base, J lost 7 bases, and 11 bases lay in between. The chain's CDR3 is CASSEGQAGNEQFF. The CDR3 nucleotides are TGTGCCAGCAGTGAAGGACAGGCGGGGAATGAGCAGTTCTTC.

J is TRBJ2-3 and V is TRBV14, with D maybe TRBD1 (5 bases). Deletions cut 1 base from V and 4 bases from J, with 12 bases between. The CDR3 has 15 amino acids. Per the germline V gene, CDR1 is SGHDN and CDR2 is FVKESK. CDR3 amino acids: CASSQASGIPDTQYF. The CDR3 coding sequence is TGTGCCAGCAGCCAAGCATCAGGGATTCCAGATACGCAGTATTTT.

V is TRBV12-3 or TRBV12-4 and J is TRBJ1-3; D uncertain. With 4 bases removed from V and 3 bases from J, the gap between germline ends came to 10 bases. This CDR3 has 14 residues. The CDR3 DNA reads TGTGCCAGCAGTTCAGTGCGTTTTGGAAACACCATATATTTT. It encodes CASSSVRFGNTIYF.

CDR3 DNA: TGTGCCAGCAGTTCGGGGGGGGGTGCCAACGTCCTGACTTTC. Encoded protein: CASSSGGGANVLTF. This sequence joins TRBV6-5 and TRBJ2-6; TRBD2 matches 8 bases. V gave up 4 bases and J gave up 7 bases; unmatched junction bases: 3. Germline V lookup: CDR1 MNHEY, CDR2 SVGAGI. This CDR3 contains 14 residues.